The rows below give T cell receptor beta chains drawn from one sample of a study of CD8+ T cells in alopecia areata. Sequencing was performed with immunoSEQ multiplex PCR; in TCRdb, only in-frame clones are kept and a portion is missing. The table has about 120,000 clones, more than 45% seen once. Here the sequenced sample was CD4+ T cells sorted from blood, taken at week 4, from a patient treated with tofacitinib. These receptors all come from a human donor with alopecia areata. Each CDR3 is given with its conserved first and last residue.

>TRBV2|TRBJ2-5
CASSRQPKETQYF
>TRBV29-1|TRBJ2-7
CSVAGQGYEQYF
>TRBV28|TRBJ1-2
CASSLLGTGEVSTF
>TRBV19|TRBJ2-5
CASSMGPAGVGETQYF
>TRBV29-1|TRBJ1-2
CSDLKTRGYYGYTF
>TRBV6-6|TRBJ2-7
CASSYTRQGAYEQYF
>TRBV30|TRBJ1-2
CAWSVLQGAGGYTF
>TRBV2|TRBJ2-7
CASRGGSRLAGDEQYF
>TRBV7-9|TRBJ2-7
CASSLAFSGEQYF
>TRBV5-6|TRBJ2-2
CASSLGVASNTGELFF